This T cell receptor (beta chain) was obtained from a study of blood T cells in healthy people across ages. V gave up 5 bases and J gave up 5 bases, with 10 bases separating them. The CDR3 is 12 amino acids. The germline V gene has CDR1 SGHKS and CDR2 YYEKEE (reference sequence). Findings of the study overall: Possibly, changes in expanded clonotypes were confounded because donor CMV status was unknown.

This clonotype was seen a few times. Its antigen remains unidentified. The authors extracted at least 5.5 micrograms of total RNA per sample. PCR was performed a second time for about 7 to 11 cycles using a sample-barcoded 5' primer and a J-beta primer mix. TCRdb re-called the 5' RACE reads with MiXCR, one entry per CDR3 protein. The table lists around 800,000 distinct CDR3 sequences, around a quarter of them singletons, with under 3% in the top ten. This same sample was also part of a study on T cells of mothers and their children. That investigation notes: Random nucleotides (2-4) and sample barcodes were added by the M1S primer used in the second PCR.

This sequence joins TRBV5-5 and TRBJ1-1; D is ambiguous. The TCR comes from a boy younger than 18 in good health. Sequencing input: blood. The CDR3 is CASRGLGTEAFF. The CDR3 region has the DNA TGTGCCAGCAGGGGGTTAGGGACTGAAGCTTTCTTT. Based on the CDR3 plus reference TRBV5-5 and TRBJ1-1, the full variable domain is DAGVTQSPTHLIKTRGQQVTLRCSPISGHKSVSWYQQVLGQGPQFIFQYYEKEERGRGNFPDRFSARQFPNYSSELNVNALLLGDSALYLCASRGLGTEAFFGQGTRLTVV.